This T cell receptor (beta chain) appears in the sequencing data of a study of response to subunit inactivated influenza vaccine. The ends were cut back, 3 bases at V and 0 bases at J, with 8 bases in the middle. Germline lookup yields CDR1 DFQATT and CDR2 SNEGSKA (reference sequence). The CDR3 spans 13 residues. Worth noting for this clonotype: Its specificity is not known.

One entry per CDR3 protein, called by TCRdb with MiXCR from the RT-PCR reads. Altogether 700,000 to 800,000 distinct CDR3 sequences are present, around 18% being singletons, with the ten largest covering 11%. Study conclusions and caveats: Authors suggested seasonal influenza vaccinations each recruit few new T cells.

The starting material was PBMCs from blood, obtained more than 4 days after vaccination. V gene TRBV20-1 combines with J gene TRBJ2-5; D gene ambiguous. This receptor was taken from a man between 50 and 59 years old who received an inactivated influenza vaccine. CDR3 loop: CSASGLYQETQYF. CDR3 sequence (DNA): TGCAGTGCTAGTGGGCTGTACCAAGAGACCCAGTACTTC.